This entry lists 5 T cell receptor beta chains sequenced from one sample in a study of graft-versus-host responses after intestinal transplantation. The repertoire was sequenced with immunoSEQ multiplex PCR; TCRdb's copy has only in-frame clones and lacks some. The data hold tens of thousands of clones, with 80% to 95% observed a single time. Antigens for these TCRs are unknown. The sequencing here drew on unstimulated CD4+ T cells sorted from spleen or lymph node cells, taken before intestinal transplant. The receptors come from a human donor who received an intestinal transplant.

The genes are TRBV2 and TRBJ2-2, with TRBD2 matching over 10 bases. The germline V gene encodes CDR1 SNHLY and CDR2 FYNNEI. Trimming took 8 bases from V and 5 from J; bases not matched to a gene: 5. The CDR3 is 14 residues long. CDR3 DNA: TGTGCCAGCGCTAGCGGGAGTAGAACCGGGGAGCTGTTTTTT. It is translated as CASASGSRTGELFF. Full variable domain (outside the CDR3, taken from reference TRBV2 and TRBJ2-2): EPEVTQTPSHQVTQMGQEVILRCVPISNHLYFYWYRQILGQKVEFLVSFYNNEISEKSEIFDDQFSVERPDGSNFTLKIRSTKLEDSAMYFCASASGSRTGELFFGEGSRLTVL.

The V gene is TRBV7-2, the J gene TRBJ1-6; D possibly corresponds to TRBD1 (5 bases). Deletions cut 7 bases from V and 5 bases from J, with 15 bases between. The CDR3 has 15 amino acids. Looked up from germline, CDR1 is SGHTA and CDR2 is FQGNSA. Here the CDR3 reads CASTLRGLNNSPLHF. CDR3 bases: TGTGCCAGCACCCTGCGGGGCTTAAATAATTCACCCCTCCACTTT.

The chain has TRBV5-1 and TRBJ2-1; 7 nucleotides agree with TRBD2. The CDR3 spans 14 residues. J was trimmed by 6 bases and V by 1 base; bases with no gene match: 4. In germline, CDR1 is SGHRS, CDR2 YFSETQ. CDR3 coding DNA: TGCGCCAGCAGCTTGTCCGGGACTACCAATGAGCAGTTCTTC. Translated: CASSLSGTTNEQFF.

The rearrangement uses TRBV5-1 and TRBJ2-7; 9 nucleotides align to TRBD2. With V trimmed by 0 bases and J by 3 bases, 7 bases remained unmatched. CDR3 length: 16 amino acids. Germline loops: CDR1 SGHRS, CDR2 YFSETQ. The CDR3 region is CASSLVGTSGYYEQYF. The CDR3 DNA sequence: TGCGCCAGCAGCTTGGTAGGAACTAGCGGGTACTACGAGCAGTACTTC.

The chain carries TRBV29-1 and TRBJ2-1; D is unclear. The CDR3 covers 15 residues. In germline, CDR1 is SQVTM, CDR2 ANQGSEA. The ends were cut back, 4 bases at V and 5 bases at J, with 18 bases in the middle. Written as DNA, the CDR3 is TGCAGCGTTGCTTGGATCCCTTTACGGAACAATGAGCAGTTCTTC. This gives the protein CSVAWIPLRNNEQFF.